This TCR beta chain appears in the sequencing data of a study of CD8+ T cells in alopecia areata. The V end was cut by 1 base, the J end by 1 base, with 7 bases between. The CDR3 totals 14 residues. CDR1 is NSQYPW and CDR2 is LRSPGD in the germline V gene (reference sequence). Concerning this clone: One base away lies a much larger clone, so this may be a sequencing read error. Gene names denote mouse genes. The CDR3 end is not reached by the read, which stops 4 residues before it; the germline J gene fills it in.

Extraction and reverse transcription of RNA yielded cDNA as the sequencing template. The assay was immunoSEQ multiplex PCR, and TCRdb's table has in-frame clones only and misses some. Reported are over 250,000 clones, none seen only once; the ten largest carry 0.9% to 1.5%. A panel of CD4, CD8alpha, NKG2D, NKG2ACE and other markers served to sort pooled cutaneous lymph node cells. Material for sequencing was CD4+ T cells sorted from a lymph node. The chain links TRBV1 to TRBJ1-1; D is perhaps TRBD1 (6 bases). This TCR derives from a C3H/HeJ mouse with alopecia areata. Strain haplotype at MHC: H2-k. The CDR3 DNA, read in part, is TGCACCTGCAGTGCAGCCAGGGGAAACACA. This gives the protein CTCSAARGNT. In full, the CDR3 reads CTCSAARGNTEVFF.